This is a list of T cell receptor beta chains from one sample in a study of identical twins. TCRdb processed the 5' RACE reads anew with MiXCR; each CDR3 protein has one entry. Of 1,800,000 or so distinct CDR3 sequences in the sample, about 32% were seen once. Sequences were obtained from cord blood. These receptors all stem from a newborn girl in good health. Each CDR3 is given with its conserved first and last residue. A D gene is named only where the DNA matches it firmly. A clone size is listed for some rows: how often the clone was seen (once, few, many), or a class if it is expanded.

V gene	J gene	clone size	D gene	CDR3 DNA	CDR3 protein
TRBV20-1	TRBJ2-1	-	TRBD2	TGCAGTCCGCGGGGGGGGCTGAATGAGCAGTTCTTC	CSPRGGLNEQFF
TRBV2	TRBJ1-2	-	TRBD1	TGTGCCAGCAGTGCCCAGGGGACAGGTAGAACTAACTATGGCTACACCTTC	CASSAQGTGRTNYGYTF
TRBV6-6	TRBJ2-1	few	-	TGTGCCAGCAGCCGCCGACAGTTTTGGTCCAATGAGCAGTTCTTC	CASSRRQFWSNEQFF
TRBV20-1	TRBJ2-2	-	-	TGCAGTGCTACCGGGACTGAGAACACCGGGGAGCTGTTTTTT	CSATGTENTGELFF
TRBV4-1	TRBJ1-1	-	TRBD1	TGCGCCAGCAGCGTACGTGCCCAGGGGGACACTGAAGCTTTCTTT	CASSVRAQGDTEAFF
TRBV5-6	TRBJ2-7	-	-	TGTGCCAGCAGCGGGACACTTTACAATGAGCAGTACTTC	CASSGTLYNEQYF
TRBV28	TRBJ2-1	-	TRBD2	TGTGCCGGCAGTTCGGGACTAGCCCCCAATGAGCAGTTCTTC	CAGSSGLAPNEQFF
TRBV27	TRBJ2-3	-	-	TGTGCCAGCAGCCAAGGGGGGGCGCGGGCAGATACGCAGTATTTT	CASSQGGARADTQYF
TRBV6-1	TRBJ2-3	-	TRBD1	TGTGCCAGCAGTACAGGGACAGGGGCAGATACGCAGTATTTT	CASSTGTGADTQYF
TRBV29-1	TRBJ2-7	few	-	TGCAGCGTTGATATGGACTACGAGCAGTACTTC	CSVDMDYEQYF
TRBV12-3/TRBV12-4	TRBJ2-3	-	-	TGTGCCAGCAGTTTAGATCTGGGCGGGGCTTTCATAGATACGCAGTATTTT	CASSLDLGGAFIDTQYF
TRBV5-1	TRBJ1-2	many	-	TGCGCCAGCAGCTTGAGGACAAACTATGGCTACACCTTC	CASSLRTNYGYTF
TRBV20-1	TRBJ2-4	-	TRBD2	TGCAGTGCTACCCCCCGGGAGGGCCTCAGGTACATTCAGTACTTC	CSATPREGLRYIQYF
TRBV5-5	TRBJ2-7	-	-	TGTGCCAGCACCCTCGACGTGCCCGGTAACTACGAGCAGTACTTC	CASTLDVPGNYEQYF
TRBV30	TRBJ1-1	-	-	TGTGCCTGGAGTGTACCCTCGAACACTGAAGCTTTCTTT	CAWSVPSNTEAFF
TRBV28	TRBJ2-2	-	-	TGTGCCAGCAGTTCCTTTTGGGGGGCGCGCATCACCGGGGAGCTGTTTTTT	CASSSFWGARITGELFF
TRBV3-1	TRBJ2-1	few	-	TGTGCCAGCAGCCCCGGGGGGACAACCTACAATGAGCAGTTCTTC	CASSPGGTTYNEQFF